The rows below give T cell receptor beta chains drawn from one sample of a study of control samples from healthy donors and cancer patients. TCRdb's copy holds only in-frame clones and misses some; the assay was immunoSEQ multiplex PCR. The data hold tens of thousands of clones, with around 80% observed a single time. The specimen was blood. These receptors were collected from a woman in her sixties in good health. Both conserved end residues are part of each CDR3. The order of the fields is J gene, V gene, CDR3 protein.

J: TRBJ2-7
V: TRBV6-2/TRBV6-3
CDR3: CASSYSLQGSHEQYF

J: TRBJ2-5
V: TRBV28
CDR3: CASSRSGRMTSGYQETQYF

J: TRBJ1-6
V: TRBV3-1/TRBV3-2
CDR3: CASSHRGGNSPLHF

J: TRBJ2-7
V: TRBV2
CDR3: CASKDPAGASYEQYF

J: TRBJ2-1
V: TRBV19
CDR3: CASSIWLAGNNEQFF

J: TRBJ2-7
V: TRBV12-3/TRBV12-4
CDR3: CASSLIDRMYF

J: TRBJ1-1
V: TRBV7-9
CDR3: CASKIRFGDGEAFF

J: TRBJ2-7
V: TRBV28
CDR3: CASSGGLLKGAYEQYF

J: TRBJ1-2
V: TRBV28
CDR3: CASTTGQGGGYTF

J: TRBJ1-4
V: TRBV14
CDR3: CASSQVSLQGGEKLFF

J: TRBJ1-4
V: TRBV19
CDR3: CASSTRDRGSGEKLFF

J: TRBJ2-7
V: TRBV7-2
CDR3: CASSSWTGSSYEQYF

J: TRBJ2-5
V: TRBV7-2
CDR3: CASSLVGGLRETQYF

J: TRBJ1-6
V: TRBV27
CDR3: CASSFGRDTYNSPLHF

J: TRBJ2-3
V: TRBV10-3
CDR3: CAISESADTQYF

J: TRBJ1-2
V: TRBV28
CDR3: CASSLIDIWGRADYGYTF

J: TRBJ1-6
V: TRBV28
CDR3: CASSLLNPNSPLHF

J: TRBJ2-2
V: TRBV29-1
CDR3: CSVITPGGSPNTGELFF

J: TRBJ2-1
V: TRBV12-3/TRBV12-4
CDR3: CASGLSGNNEQFF

J: TRBJ2-7
V: TRBV2
CDR3: CASSSLAGVGYEQYF

J: TRBJ2-3
V: TRBV4-3
CDR3: CASSQESGRAGTDTQYF

J: TRBJ2-2
V: TRBV5-4
CDR3: CASTIGLFGELFF

J: TRBJ2-1
V: TRBV5-1
CDR3: CASSLDGTVQFF

J: TRBJ2-1
V: TRBV6-5
CDR3: CASRQMSGVGNEQFF

J: TRBJ2-1
V: TRBV28
CDR3: CASSLVGQGRHEQFF

J: TRBJ2-3
V: TRBV28
CDR3: CASSLQGYSTDTQYF

J: TRBJ2-5
V: TRBV20-1
CDR3: CSASLVSGKTQYF

J: TRBJ1-1
V: TRBV2
CDR3: CASGVGWNTEAFF

J: TRBJ1-3
V: TRBV11-3
CDR3: CARSQVSGNTIYF

J: TRBJ2-1
V: TRBV5-1
CDR3: CASSPLSASGSPDEQFF

J: TRBJ2-7
V: TRBV3-1/TRBV3-2
CDR3: CASSQDFRHPLTTGYTYEQYF

J: TRBJ2-2
V: TRBV13
CDR3: CASSARATGELFF

J: TRBJ2-7
V: TRBV10-2
CDR3: CASSESSLGEQYF

J: TRBJ2-7
V: TRBV29-1
CDR3: CSVRVPPGTPRSYEQYF

J: TRBJ1-1
V: TRBV19
CDR3: CASSSRGPNTEAFF

J: TRBJ1-4
V: TRBV18
CDR3: CASSLDGRVTNEKLFF

J: TRBJ2-1
V: TRBV2
CDR3: CASSWQGGNEQFF

J: TRBJ1-1
V: TRBV10-1
CDR3: CASSEKRNTEAFF

J: TRBJ1-5
V: TRBV18
CDR3: CASSPPDYPQPQHF

J: TRBJ1-3
V: TRBV6-5
CDR3: CASSLGSGNTIYF

J: TRBJ2-5
V: TRBV6-6
CDR3: CASSRDRSKTQYF

J: TRBJ2-7
V: TRBV4-3
CDR3: CASSQAVAGPYEQYF

J: TRBJ1-2
V: TRBV5-1
CDR3: CASSHGTGSNYGYTF

J: TRBJ1-1
V: TRBV18
CDR3: CASSPVEGSNTEAFF

J: TRBJ1-2
V: TRBV2
CDR3: CASSESKGANYGYTF

J: TRBJ2-1
V: TRBV28
CDR3: CASGFRLVNEQFF

J: TRBJ1-1
V: TRBV6-2/TRBV6-3
CDR3: CASTPRGAWTEAFF

J: TRBJ1-4
V: TRBV5-6
CDR3: CASSLARSNEKLFF

J: TRBJ2-1
V: TRBV3-1/TRBV3-2
CDR3: CASSQESFGVTGDEQFF